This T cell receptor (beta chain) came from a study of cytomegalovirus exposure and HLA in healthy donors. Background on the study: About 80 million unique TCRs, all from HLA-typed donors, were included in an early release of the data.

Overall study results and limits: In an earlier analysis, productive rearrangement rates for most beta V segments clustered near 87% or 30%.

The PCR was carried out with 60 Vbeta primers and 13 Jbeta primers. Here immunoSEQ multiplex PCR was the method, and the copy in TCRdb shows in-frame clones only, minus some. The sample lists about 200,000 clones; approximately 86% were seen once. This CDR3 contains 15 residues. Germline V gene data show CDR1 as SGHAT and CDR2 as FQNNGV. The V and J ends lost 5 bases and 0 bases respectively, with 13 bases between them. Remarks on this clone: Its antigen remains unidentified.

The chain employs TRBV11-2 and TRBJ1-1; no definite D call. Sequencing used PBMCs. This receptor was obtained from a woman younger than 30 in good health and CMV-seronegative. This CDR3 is CASSELGVLNTEAFF. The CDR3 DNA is TGTGCCAGCAGCGAGCTAGGCGTTCTGAACACTGAAGCTTTCTTT.